These 11 T cell receptor beta chains came from one sample sequenced in a study of blood T cells in healthy people across ages. The authors ran a second PCR of about 7 to 11 cycles using a sample-barcoded 5' primer and a J-beta primer mix. From the 5' RACE reads, TCRdb called clonotypes with MiXCR, one entry per CDR3 protein. The sample has approximately 1.5 million distinct CDR3 sequences; about 45% are singletons. The sample was blood. The source is a woman between 18 and 30 years old in good health.

The CDR3, as DNA: TGTGCCAGCAGTGAATCTGGACAAGCGGTTGCTGGGGCCAACGTCCTGACTTTC. Its translation: CASSESGQAVAGANVLTF. The chain has TRBV6-1 and TRBJ2-6; D may correspond to TRBD1 or TRBD2 (5 bases each). The CDR3 has 18 amino acids. The germline CDR1 and CDR2 sequences are MNHNS and SASEGT. The V end lost 2 bases, the J end lost 2 bases, and 16 bases lay between the germline ends.

This chain joins TRBV10-3 and TRBJ1-4; maybe TRBD1 (5 bases). The V end was cut by 6 bases, the J end by 5 bases, with 10 bases between. The CDR3 length is 13 residues. Looked up from germline, CDR1 is ENHRY and CDR2 is SYGVKD. The CDR3 loop reads CAIRDTWNEKLFF. The CDR3 DNA follows: TGTGCCATCAGGGACACCTGGAATGAAAAACTGTTTTTT.

This clonotype was found a few times. The gene calls are TRBV6-2 or TRBV6-3 and TRBJ2-3; D possibly corresponds to TRBD2 (6 bases). The V end lost 8 bases, the J end lost 1 base, and 10 bases lay between the germline ends. From germline, CDR1 is MNHEY and CDR2 SVGEGT. This CDR3 comprises 13 residues. CDR3 DNA sequence: TGTGCCAGCGCACTAGCAGGCACAGATACGCAGTATTTT. The encoded protein is CASALAGTDTQYF.

J is TRBJ1-2 and V is TRBV7-9; 7 bases are shared with TRBD1. This CDR3 region has 14 residues. V lost 6 bases to trimming and J lost 7 bases; unmatched junction nucleotides: 11. Germline V CDR1 and CDR2: SEHNR, FQNEAQ (reference sequence). The DNA of the CDR3 is TGTGCCAGCAGTTTCACCGGGACAGAGGGTGGCTACACCTTC. It codes for CASSFTGTEGGYTF.

The J gene is TRBJ2-2, the V gene TRBV29-1; no reliable D call. V lost 5 bases and J lost 1, with 5 bases in between. Germline V gene data show CDR1 as SQVTM and CDR2 as ANQGSEA. The CDR3 runs to 12 residues. The CDR3 bases are TGCAGCGTTTACAAGAACACCGGGGAGCTGTTTTTT. It specifies CSVYKNTGELFF.

The chain recombines TRBV28 with TRBJ1-5; TRBD1 might be the D (5 bases). The CDR3 spans 13 residues. In germline, CDR1 is MDHEN, CDR2 SYDVKM. V was trimmed by 6 bases and J by 7 bases, leaving 13 bases between them. Written as DNA, the CDR3 is TGTGCCAGCAGAGGGACGATCAGGCAGCCCCAGCATTTT. It encodes CASRGTIRQPQHF. Filled out from reference TRBV28 and TRBJ1-5, the complete variable domain reads DVKVTQSSRYLVKRTGEKVFLECVQDMDHENMFWYRQDPGLGLRLIYFSYDVKMKEKGDIPEGYSVSREKKERFSLILESASTNQTSMYLCASRGTIRQPQHFGDGTRLSIL.

Remarks on this clonotype: The junction and the germline gene differ at one end; a read error may be behind it. The CDR3 loop reads CASSPGPGDNEQFF. The DNA for the CDR3 is TGTGCTAGCAGCCCGGGCCCAGGGGACAATGAGCAGTTCTTC. This chain joins TRBV7-7 and TRBJ2-1; D possibly corresponds to TRBD1 (6 bases). This CDR3 is 14 amino acids long. The germline gives CDR1 SSHAT, CDR2 FNYEAQ (reference sequence).

Turning to this clonotype: A much more abundant neighbour one base away suggests this may be a read error. V and J are TRBV12-3 or TRBV12-4 and TRBJ2-4, with 9 bases identical to TRBD2. Matching the DNA end better, TRBJ2-7 makes the J call doubtful. The CDR3 contains 15 residues. The CDR3 sequence is CASSLPVSGSYEQYF. The CDR3 DNA follows: TGTGCCAGCAGTTTACCGGTTAGCGGGAGCTACGAGCAGTACTTC.

A few counts support this clonotype. CDR3 protein: CASGSGGIYGYTF. CDR3 in DNA: TGTGCCAGCGGATCGGGGGGTATCTATGGCTACACCTTC. The chain links TRBV6-2 or TRBV6-3 to TRBJ1-2; D is perhaps TRBD1 (5 bases). This CDR3 is 13 amino acids long. Trimming stripped 8 bases from V and 4 bases from J, with 14 bases between. CDR1 and CDR2 from the germline V gene are MNHEY and SVGEGT.

This clonotype was picked up one time. The chain recombines TRBV12-3 or TRBV12-4 with TRBJ1-4; 7 bases fit TRBD1. The J segment lost 2 bases and the V segment lost 3 bases, leaving 15 bases of the junction unmatched. The CDR3 loop spans 19 amino acids. The CDR3 region has the DNA TGTGCCAGCAGTTTGGTGAGAGGGGGCTTAGTTGTGACTAATGAAAAACTGTTTTTT. It specifies CASSLVRGGLVVTNEKLFF.

On this clonotype: The junction and the germline gene differ at one end; a read error may be behind it. V and J are TRBV20-1 and TRBJ1-1; no clear D. The CDR3 spans 14 residues. Germline-derived CDR1 and CDR2 are DFQATT and SNEGSKA (reference sequence). The CDR3 reads CSARWQNRNTEAFF. CDR3 sequence (DNA): TGTAGTGCCCGTTGGCAAAATAGGAACACTGAAGCTTTCTTT.